This T cell receptor (beta chain) was captured by sequencing in a study of blood T cell repertoires in COVID-19. Study-wide background: Some COVID-19 samples were acute and others convalescent; all came from the United States, Italy and Spain. The cDNA or gDNA used as material had been derived from T cells, B-cell-depleted T cells, or PBMCs.

Assay used: immunoSEQ multiplex PCR; TCRdb lists only in-frame clones, some missing. The data show 190,000 or so clones, 86% seen once. Germline lookup yields CDR1 SNHLY and CDR2 FYNNEI. Trimming took off 11 bases at V and 7 bases at J, with 29 bases between the two ends. The CDR3 length is 16 residues. The receptor comes from a woman aged 25 to 45 with active or convalescent COVID-19. The chain recombines TRBV2 with TRBJ1-2; no definite D call. The sample taken for sequencing was peripheral blood. CDR3 in amino acids: CASGSGSRSVRTGYTF. In DNA, the CDR3 is TGTGCCTCCGGATCCGGGAGTAGATCAGTGAGAACTGGCTACACCTTC.